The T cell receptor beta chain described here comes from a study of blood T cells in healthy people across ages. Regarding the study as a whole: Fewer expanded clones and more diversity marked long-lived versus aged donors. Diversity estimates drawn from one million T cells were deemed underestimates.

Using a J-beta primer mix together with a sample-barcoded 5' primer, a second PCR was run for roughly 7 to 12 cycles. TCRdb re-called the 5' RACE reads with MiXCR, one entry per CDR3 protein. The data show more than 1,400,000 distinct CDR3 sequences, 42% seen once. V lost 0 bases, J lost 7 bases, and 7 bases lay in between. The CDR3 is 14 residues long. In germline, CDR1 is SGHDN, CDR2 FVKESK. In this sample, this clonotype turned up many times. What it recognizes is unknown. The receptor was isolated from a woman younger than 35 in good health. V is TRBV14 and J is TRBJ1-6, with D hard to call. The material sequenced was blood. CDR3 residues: CASSQELANSPLHF. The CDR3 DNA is TGTGCCAGCAGCCAAGAATTGGCGAATTCACCCCTCCACTTT.